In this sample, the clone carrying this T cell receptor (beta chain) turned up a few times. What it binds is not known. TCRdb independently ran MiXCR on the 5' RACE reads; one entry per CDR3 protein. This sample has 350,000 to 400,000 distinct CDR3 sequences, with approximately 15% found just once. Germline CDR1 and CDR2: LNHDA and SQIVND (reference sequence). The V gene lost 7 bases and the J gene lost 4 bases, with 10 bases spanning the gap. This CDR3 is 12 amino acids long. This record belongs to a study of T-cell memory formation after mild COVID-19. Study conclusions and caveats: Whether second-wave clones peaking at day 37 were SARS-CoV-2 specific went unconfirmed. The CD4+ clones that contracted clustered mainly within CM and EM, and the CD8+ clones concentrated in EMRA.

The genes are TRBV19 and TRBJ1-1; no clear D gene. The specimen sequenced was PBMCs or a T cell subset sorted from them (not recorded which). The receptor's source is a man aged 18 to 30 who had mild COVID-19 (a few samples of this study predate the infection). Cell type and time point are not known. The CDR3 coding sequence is TGTGCCAGTATAGGACGGTCCACTGAAGCTTTCTTT. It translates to CASIGRSTEAFF.